Below are 8 T cell receptor beta chains sequenced from a single sample in a study of blood T cell repertoires in COVID-19. Generated by immunoSEQ multiplex PCR, the TCRdb table keeps only in-frame clones and is missing some. Here the sample spans 90,000 to 150,000 clones, about 74% being singletons. Sequencing input: peripheral blood. The receptors here all came from a man aged 65 to 79 with acute or convalescent COVID-19.

The chain links TRBV7-2 to TRBJ2-7, with a weak D call TRBD2 (6 bases). Germline V lookup: CDR1 SGHTA, CDR2 FQGNSA. Trimming took 1 base from V and 5 from J, leaving 15 bases between them. This CDR3 contains 15 residues. The CDR3 loop reads CASSLVRESGHEQYF. The CDR3 DNA reads as TGTGCCAGCAGCTTAGTCCGGGAGAGCGGCCACGAGCAGTACTTC.

The sample holds one count of this clone. V gene TRBV6-5 combines with J gene TRBJ2-7; the match to TRBD2 covers 14 bases. V dropped 4 bases and J dropped 5; count of bases not matched to a gene: 4. The germline CDR1 and CDR2 sequences are MNHEY and SVGAGI. This CDR3 comprises 15 residues. The CDR3 region has the DNA TGTGCCAGCAGTTCGGGACTAGCGGGAGCCGACGAGCAGTACTTC. Its translation: CASSSGLAGADEQYF.

This chain links TRBV3-1 (or the pseudogene TRBV3-2) with TRBJ1-3; weak D call: TRBD1 (5 bases). The CDR3 length is 17 residues. The germline gives CDR1 LGHDT, CDR2 YNNKEL (reference sequence). V lost 5 bases to trimming and J lost 0 bases, with 17 bases between them. The CDR3 region is CASSSHPQGGSGNTIYF. CDR3 DNA: TGTGCCAGCAGCTCACACCCCCAGGGTGGCTCTGGAAACACCATATATTTT.

The V call is TRBV28, the J call TRBJ1-5; 7 nucleotides line up with TRBD1. J lost 4 bases, V lost 6 bases, and 3 bases had no gene match. The CDR3 is 13 residues long. Germline V gene lookup returns CDR1 MDHEN and CDR2 SYDVKM. The CDR3 nucleotides are TGTGCCAGCAGGGAGACAGGGAATCAGCCCCAGCATTTT. It specifies CASRETGNQPQHF.

J is TRBJ1-4 and V is TRBV7-8; D not resolved. CDR3 length equals 16 residues. V was cut by 1 base and J by 0 bases, with 9 bases left in between. Germline lookup yields CDR1 SGHVS and CDR2 FQNEAQ. CDR3 DNA sequence: TGTGCCAGCAGCTTAGGACGGAGAGCAACTAATGAAAAACTGTTTTTT. Translating it yields CASSLGRRATNEKLFF. Full variable domain (missing parts from reference TRBV7-8 and TRBJ1-4): GAGVSQSPRYKVAKRGQDVALRCDPISGHVSLFWYQQALGQGPEFLTYFQNEAQLDKSGLPSDRFFAERPEGSVSTLKIQRTQQEDSAVYLCASSLGRRATNEKLFFGSGTQLSVL.

The genes are TRBV5-1 and TRBJ1-1, with D possibly TRBD1 on 5 matching bases. This CDR3 comprises 17 residues. V was trimmed by 0 bases and J by 1 base, leaving 16 bases between them. Germline V lookup: CDR1 SGHRS, CDR2 YFSETQ. The CDR3, as DNA: TGCGCCAGCAGCTTGGTGGTGGGGGGACGGCGGAACACTGAAGCTTTCTTT. Its protein product is CASSLVVGGRRNTEAFF.

The rearrangement joins TRBV11-2 to TRBJ2-7; D may be TRBD2 (5 bases). Trimming cost V 1 base and J 0 bases, with 10 bases left between them. Germline values: CDR1 SGHAT, CDR2 FQNNGV. This CDR3 has 15 residues. CDR3 in amino acids: CASSLARESSYEQYF. Written as DNA, the CDR3 is TGTGCCAGCAGCTTAGCTCGGGAAAGCTCCTACGAGCAGTACTTC.

V usage is TRBV12-3 or TRBV12-4 and J usage is TRBJ1-2; possibly TRBD1 for D (5 bases). The CDR3 spans 13 residues. V lost 4 bases to trimming and J lost 2 bases, with 8 bases between them. As DNA, the CDR3 is TGTGCCAGCAGTTCGGGGGAGAACTATGGCTACACCTTC. Translated: CASSSGENYGYTF.